The next 29 T cell receptor beta chains were all read from a single sample in a study of long-term antiretroviral therapy in people with HIV. Version v3.0 of the immunoSEQ assay ran at survey level. Assay used: immunoSEQ multiplex PCR; TCRdb lists only in-frame clones, some missing. Of under 50,000 clones listed, around 93% are singletons. Sequencing used unsorted PBMCs, obtained just over 9 years after starting antiretroviral therapy. These receptors came from a man aged 25 to 40 with HIV.

The chain joins TRBV25-1 to TRBJ2-5; possible D gene TRBD1, 5 bases. Looked up from germline, CDR1 is MGHDK and CDR2 is SYGVNS. V was trimmed by 2 bases and J by 3 bases, leaving 19 bases between them. The CDR3 length is 17 residues. The CDR3 protein is CASSERVGVDSKETQYF. DNA for the CDR3: TGTGCCAGCAGTGAAAGAGTTGGGGTCGACAGTAAAGAGACCCAGTACTTC. Combining the CDR3 with reference TRBV25-1 and TRBJ2-5 gives the whole variable domain EADIYQTPRYLVIGTGKKITLECSQTMGHDKMYWYQQDPGMELHLIHYSYGVNSTEKGDLSSESTVSRIRTEHFPLTLESARPSHTSQYLCASSERVGVDSKETQYFGPGTRLLVL.

This clone was found once. The rearrangement joins TRBV5-6 to TRBJ1-1; 8 positions agree with TRBD1. Germline V gene lookup returns CDR1 SGHDT and CDR2 YYEEEE. J was trimmed by 3 bases and V by 3 bases; bases with no gene match: 10. The CDR3 spans 16 residues. CDR3 DNA sequence: TGTGCCAGCAGCTGGACGACAGGGGCTCGGGACACTGAAGCTTTCTTT. Amino acids: CASSWTTGARDTEAFF.

V is TRBV18 and J is TRBJ2-1; TRBD2 matches 10 bases. The CDR3 extends over 16 amino acids. V was pared by 4 bases and J by 8 bases, with 11 bases of the junction left unmatched. Germline-derived CDR1 and CDR2 are KGHSH and LQKENI. In nucleotides, the CDR3 is TGTGCCAGCTCACAACGTAGCGGGGGGAGTCTCCATGAGCAGTTCTTC. Translating it yields CASSQRSGGSLHEQFF.

The chain links TRBV4-1 to TRBJ1-4; TRBD1 aligns across 7 bases. Germline V lookup: CDR1 MGHRA, CDR2 YSYEKL. This CDR3 region has 15 residues. Trimming at V came to 2 bases and at J to 5 bases, leaving 5 bases not matched to a gene. CDR3 bases: TGCGCCAGCAGCCAACAACAGGGGCCCAATGAAAAACTGTTTTTT. Its protein is CASSQQQGPNEKLFF.

The chain recombines TRBV6-6 with TRBJ2-2; D possibly corresponds to TRBD2 (5 bases). The germline V gene encodes CDR1 MNHNY and CDR2 SVGAGI (reference sequence). Trimming cost V 2 bases and J 3 bases, with 10 bases left between them. The CDR3 length is 15 residues. In nucleotides, the CDR3 is TGTGCCAGCAGTTACGTTCCAGCGGACACCGGGGAGCTGTTTTTT. It translates to CASSYVPADTGELFF.

V is TRBV5-4 and J is TRBJ2-3, with D uncertain. The CDR3 length is 16 residues. Germline assignment: CDR1 SGHNT and CDR2 YYREEE (reference sequence). Between the trimmed V and J ends, which lost 0 bases and 1 base, there was a span of 12 bases. Here the CDR3 DNA reads TGTGCCAGCAGCTTGGAAATTGGGGTTGGCACAGATACGCAGTATTTT. Amino acid sequence: CASSLEIGVGTDTQYF.

The chain joins TRBV7-2 to TRBJ1-4, with D possibly TRBD1 on 6 matching bases. CDR3 length: 18 residues. Germline assignment: CDR1 SGHTA and CDR2 FQGNSA. V was trimmed by 1 base and J by 8 bases, leaving 23 bases between them. The CDR3 spells CASSLGVFTGGRREKLFF. The DNA for the CDR3 is TGTGCCAGCAGCTTAGGGGTCTTTACGGGGGGCCGGAGAGAAAAACTGTTTTTT.

This chain joins TRBV6-1 and TRBJ1-4; D gene uncertain. CDR3 length equals 15 residues. V was clipped by 4 bases and J by 6 bases, with 15 bases between them. The germline V gene encodes CDR1 MNHNS and CDR2 SASEGT. This CDR3 reads CASSGRRYSDEKLFF. The CDR3 nucleotides are TGTGCCAGCAGTGGCCGCCGCTATTCTGATGAAAAACTGTTTTTT.

The chain combines TRBV5-6 with TRBJ2-3, with D uncertain. The CDR3 contains 14 residues. V was shortened by 0 bases and J by 2 bases, with 7 bases between the two germline ends. Germline values: CDR1 SGHDT, CDR2 YYEEEE. The DNA for the CDR3 is TGTGCCAGCAGCTTGGTTGGACCCACAGATACGCAGTATTTT. Its translation is CASSLVGPTDTQYF.

This clone was recorded a few times. V and J are TRBV6-6 and TRBJ1-2; D call uncertain. Germline V gives CDR1 MNHNY, CDR2 SVGAGI (reference sequence). The CDR3 extends over 11 amino acids. The germline V and J ends were trimmed by 7 bases and 6 bases, with 9 bases remaining between them. Here the CDR3 DNA reads TGTGCCAGCACCCGGATGGATGGCTACACCTTC. Translating it yields CASTRMDGYTF.

Points on this clone: This specimen includes other DNA sequences encoding the same CDR3. Here the CDR3 reads CASSLGHQETQYF. In DNA, the CDR3 is TGTGCCAGCAGTTTGGGCCACCAAGAGACCCAGTACTTC. The chain recombines TRBV27 with TRBJ2-5, with D unresolved. The CDR3 spans 13 residues. V shed 3 bases and J shed 0 bases, with 5 bases lying between them. Germline CDR1 reads MNHEY; CDR2 reads SMNVEV (reference sequence).

The chain has TRBV6-6 and TRBJ2-2; D is ambiguous. The CDR3 contains 15 residues. V dropped 9 bases and J dropped 3 bases, with 17 bases sitting between them. The germline gives CDR1 MNHNY, CDR2 SVGAGI (reference sequence). CDR3 amino acids: CASNLASQYTGELFF. In nucleotides, the CDR3 is TGTGCCAGTAACTTGGCAAGTCAGTACACCGGGGAGCTGTTTTTT.

The CDR3 DNA follows: TGTGCCAGCAGTGAAAGTGGACAGGGCCAAAACATTCAGTACTTC. Encoded protein: CASSESGQGQNIQYF. The chain employs TRBV25-1 and TRBJ2-4, with 8 bases identical to TRBD1. This CDR3 comprises 15 residues. V trimming: 2 bases; J trimming: 5 bases; junction bases outside the gene matches: 5. Germline loops: CDR1 MGHDK, CDR2 SYGVNS.

The V and J genes are TRBV25-1 and TRBJ2-5; 9 bases align to TRBD2. This CDR3 comprises 15 residues. V trimming: 3 bases; J trimming: 5 bases; junction bases outside the gene matches: 7. Looked up from germline, CDR1 is MGHDK and CDR2 is SYGVNS. The CDR3 is CASSDGGGAPETQYF. CDR3 coding DNA: TGTGCCAGCAGTGATGGCGGGGGGGCCCCCGAGACCCAGTACTTC.

This clone was observed a single time. The chain combines TRBV9 with TRBJ2-3; unclear D gene. With 4 bases removed from V and 4 bases from J, the gap between germline ends came to 10 bases. The CDR3 runs 13 residues. Germline CDR1 reads SGDLS; CDR2 reads YYNGEE. The CDR3, as DNA: TGTGCCAGCAGCTCAAGCCCGGCAGATACGCAGTATTTT. It specifies CASSSSPADTQYF.

The DNA for the CDR3 is TGTGCCAGTAGTATGGGACTGAGCACAGATACGCAGTATTTT. Its translation: CASSMGLSTDTQYF. The genes are TRBV19 and TRBJ2-3; TRBD2 is a possible D gene (6 bases). V lost 3 bases, J lost 0 bases, and 7 bases lay in between. This CDR3 spans 14 amino acids. The germline gives CDR1 LNHDA, CDR2 SQIVND (reference sequence).

As to this clone: At one end the junction does not follow the germline gene, possibly because of a read error. The chain couples TRBV4-2 to TRBJ2-1; 8 bases match TRBD1. Germline V gene sequence: CDR1 LGHNA, CDR2 YNFKEQ. This CDR3 has 15 residues. CDR3 region: CASSEEDRAGHEQFF. The CDR3 DNA reads as TGTGCCAGCAGCGAAGAGGACAGGGCCGGGCATGAGCAGTTCTTC.

In DNA, the CDR3 is TGTGCCAGCAGCCTCACCGGGACTAGAGGAGAGACCCAGTACTTC. This sequence encodes CASSLTGTRGETQYF. J is TRBJ2-5 and V is TRBV5-4; 8 bases map to TRBD2. Losses at the gene ends were 4 bases for V and 4 bases for J; bases not matched to a gene: 9. Germline CDR1 SGHNT, CDR2 YYREEE (reference sequence). The CDR3 totals 15 residues.

This chain uses TRBV10-3 with TRBJ1-6; TRBD1 is a possible D gene (5 bases). Trimming pared 3 bases from V and 10 bases from J, leaving 16 bases between. This CDR3 has 15 residues. Germline-derived CDR1 and CDR2 are ENHRY and SYGVKD. DNA for the CDR3: TGTGCCATCAGTGATTACAGGCGTGGCGAATCACCCCTCCACTTT. Its translation is CAISDYRRGESPLHF.

This chain links TRBV10-2 with TRBJ1-5, with D hard to call. The CDR3 contains 13 residues. Germline CDR1 and CDR2: WSHSY and SAAADI. Trimming shortened V by 0 bases and J by 9 bases, and 9 bases separated the two germline ends. This CDR3 is CASSESRELPQHF. Here the CDR3 DNA reads TGCGCCAGCAGTGAGTCGAGGGAGTTGCCCCAGCATTTT.

Only one count was recorded for this clone. V gene TRBV6-5 combines with J gene TRBJ2-5, with 7 bases aligning to TRBD2. J was trimmed by 7 bases and V by 2 bases; bases with no gene match: 13. This CDR3 contains 16 residues. The germline V gene has CDR1 MNHEY and CDR2 SVGAGI. The CDR3 loop reads CASSYTGLVTGGTQYF. DNA of the CDR3: TGTGCCAGCAGTTACACCGGACTAGTAACGGGCGGGACCCAGTACTTC.

The chain joins TRBV6-5 to TRBJ1-5; D is uncertain. The germline gives CDR1 MNHEY, CDR2 SVGAGI. Trimming cost V 0 bases and J 7 bases, with 7 bases left between them. The CDR3 has 13 residues. CDR3 in amino acids: CASSYSAGQPQHF. The CDR3 DNA sequence: TGTGCCAGCAGTTACTCTGCTGGGCAGCCCCAGCATTTT.

The genes are TRBV19 and TRBJ1-1; D unclear. Per the germline V gene, CDR1 is LNHDA and CDR2 is SQIVND (reference sequence). The CDR3 consists of 13 residues. Trimming pared 5 bases from V and 11 bases from J, leaving 18 bases between. CDR3 DNA sequence: TGTGCCAGTAGTGCTTTTATTAGGGCGGAGGCTTTCTTT. Translated: CASSAFIRAEAFF.

The rearrangement joins TRBV5-1 to TRBJ2-5, with TRBD2 matching 11 bases. Germline V gene sequence: CDR1 SGHRS, CDR2 YFSETQ. The V segment lost 6 bases and the J segment 1 base; nucleotides outside the gene matches: 8. This CDR3 is 16 amino acids long. The CDR3 loop reads CASTFGSGGVQETQYF. CDR3 DNA sequence: TGCGCCAGCACGTTTGGTAGCGGGGGGGTCCAAGAGACCCAGTACTTC.

The chain is built from TRBV13 and TRBJ1-1, with D unclear. The length of the CDR3 is 11 residues. The germline V and J ends were trimmed by 3 bases and 8 bases, with 7 bases remaining between them. Looked up from germline, CDR1 is PRHDT and CDR2 is FYEKMQ (reference sequence). The CDR3 loop reads CASSLYGEAFF. DNA for the CDR3: TGTGCCAGCAGCTTGTACGGGGAAGCTTTCTTT.

V is TRBV7-9 and J is TRBJ2-5; a possible D gene is TRBD2 (5 bases). The V and J ends lost 2 bases and 4 bases respectively, with 14 bases between them. CDR1 is SEHNR, CDR2 FQNEAQ, per germline (reference sequence). The CDR3 totals 15 residues. The CDR3 loop is CASSLFAGEGETQYF. CDR3 coding DNA: TGTGCCAGCAGCTTATTTGCCGGAGAGGGAGAGACCCAGTACTTC.

This clone was detected only once. CDR3 sequence: CASSYLPGDTDTQYF. The CDR3 DNA reads as TGTGCCAGCAGCTACTTACCGGGGGACACAGATACGCAGTATTTT. The chain links TRBV5-4 to TRBJ2-3; TRBD2 is a possible D gene (6 bases). Trimming cost V 3 bases and J 2 bases, with 13 bases left between them. Germline lookup yields CDR1 SGHNT and CDR2 YYREEE (reference sequence). There are 15 residues in the CDR3.

This clone is classed as medium-sized (0.01 to 0.1%). The chain couples TRBV6-1 to TRBJ1-3; D call uncertain. The CDR3 is 15 residues long. The ends were cut back, 0 bases at V and 2 bases at J, with 8 bases in the middle. Germline values: CDR1 MNHNS, CDR2 SASEGT. This CDR3 is CASSEAYHAGNTIYF. The CDR3 DNA sequence: TGTGCCAGCAGTGAAGCGTATCATGCTGGAAACACCATATATTTT.

This clone turned up a few times. The gene calls are TRBV15 and TRBJ1-6; 7 bases fit TRBD1. CDR3 length: 15 residues. With V trimmed by 4 bases and J by 7 bases, 7 bases remained unmatched. CDR1 and CDR2 (germline): LNHNV, YYDKDF (reference sequence). The DNA of the CDR3 is TGTGCCACCAGCAAAGACAGGGCGGGCAATTCACCCCTCCACTTT. Protein sequence: CATSKDRAGNSPLHF.